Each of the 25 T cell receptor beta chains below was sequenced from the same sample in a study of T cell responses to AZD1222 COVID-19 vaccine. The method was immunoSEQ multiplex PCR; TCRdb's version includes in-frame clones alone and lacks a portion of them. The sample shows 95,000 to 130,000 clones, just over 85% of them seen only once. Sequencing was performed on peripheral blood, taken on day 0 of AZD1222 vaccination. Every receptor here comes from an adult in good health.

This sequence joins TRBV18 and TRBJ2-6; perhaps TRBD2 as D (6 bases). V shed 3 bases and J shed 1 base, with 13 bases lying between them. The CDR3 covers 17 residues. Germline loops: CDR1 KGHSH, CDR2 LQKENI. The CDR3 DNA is TGTGCCAGCTCACCCCTCGGGGGTGGGTCTGGGGCCAACGTCCTGACTTTC. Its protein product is CASSPLGGGSGANVLTF.

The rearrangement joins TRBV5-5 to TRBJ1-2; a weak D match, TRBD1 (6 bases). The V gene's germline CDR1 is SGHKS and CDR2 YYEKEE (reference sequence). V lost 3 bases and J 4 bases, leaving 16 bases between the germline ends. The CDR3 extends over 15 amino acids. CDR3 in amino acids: CASSSRDTSLYGYTF. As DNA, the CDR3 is TGTGCCAGCAGCTCACGGGACACCAGCCTCTATGGCTACACCTTC. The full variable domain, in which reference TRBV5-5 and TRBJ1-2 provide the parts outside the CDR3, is DAGVTQSPTHLIKTRGQQVTLRCSPISGHKSVSWYQQVLGQGPQFIFQYYEKEERGRGNFPDRFSARQFPNYSSELNVNALLLGDSALYLCASSSRDTSLYGYTFGSGTRLTVV.

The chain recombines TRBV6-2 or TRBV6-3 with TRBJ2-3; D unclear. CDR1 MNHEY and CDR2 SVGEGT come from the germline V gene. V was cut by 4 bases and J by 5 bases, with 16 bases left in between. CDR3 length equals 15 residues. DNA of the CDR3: TGTGCCAGCAGTTTAGACCGGATGGTCGGAGATACGCAGTATTTT. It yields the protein CASSLDRMVGDTQYF.

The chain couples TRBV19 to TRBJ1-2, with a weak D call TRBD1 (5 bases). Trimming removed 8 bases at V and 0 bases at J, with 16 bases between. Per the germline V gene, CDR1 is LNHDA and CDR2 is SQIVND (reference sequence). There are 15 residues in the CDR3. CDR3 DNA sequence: TGTGCCAGTGGGGGGACCGGGACCGCTAACTATGGCTACACCTTC. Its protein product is CASGGTGTANYGYTF.

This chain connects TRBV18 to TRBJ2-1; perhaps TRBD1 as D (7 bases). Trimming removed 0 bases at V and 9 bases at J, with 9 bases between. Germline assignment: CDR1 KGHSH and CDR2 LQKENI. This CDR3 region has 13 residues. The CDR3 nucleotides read TGTGCCAGCTCACCACCTCAGGGGGGTGAGCAGTTCTTC. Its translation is CASSPPQGGEQFF. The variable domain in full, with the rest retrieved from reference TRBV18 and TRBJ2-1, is NAGVMQNPRHLVRRRGQEARLRCSPMKGHSHVYWYRQLPEEGLKFMVYLQKENIIDESGMPKERFSAEFPKEGPSILRIQQVVRGDSAAYFCASSPPQGGEQFFGPGTRLTVL.

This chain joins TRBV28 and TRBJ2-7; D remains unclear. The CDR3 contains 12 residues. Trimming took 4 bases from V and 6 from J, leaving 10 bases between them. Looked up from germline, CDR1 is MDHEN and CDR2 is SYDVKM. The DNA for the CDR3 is TGTGCCAGCAGTTGGCGTATGAGCGAGCAGTACTTC. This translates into CASSWRMSEQYF.

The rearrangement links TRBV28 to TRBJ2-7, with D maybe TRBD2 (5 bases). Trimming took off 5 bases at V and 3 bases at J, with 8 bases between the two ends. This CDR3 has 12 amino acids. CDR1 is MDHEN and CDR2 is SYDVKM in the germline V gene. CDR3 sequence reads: CASSHGDYEQYF. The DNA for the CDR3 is TGTGCCAGCAGTCACGGGGACTACGAGCAGTACTTC. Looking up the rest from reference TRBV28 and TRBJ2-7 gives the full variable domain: DVKVTQSSRYLVKRTGEKVFLECVQDMDHENMFWYRQDPGLGLRLIYFSYDVKMKEKGDIPEGYSVSREKKERFSLILESASTNQTSMYLCASSHGDYEQYFGPGTRLTVT.

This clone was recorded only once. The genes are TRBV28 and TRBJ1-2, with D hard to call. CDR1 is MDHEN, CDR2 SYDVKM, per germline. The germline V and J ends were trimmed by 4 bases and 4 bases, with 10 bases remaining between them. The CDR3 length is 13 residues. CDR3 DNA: TGTGCCAGCAGTTCAGACATACGCTATGGCTACACCTTC. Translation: CASSSDIRYGYTF.

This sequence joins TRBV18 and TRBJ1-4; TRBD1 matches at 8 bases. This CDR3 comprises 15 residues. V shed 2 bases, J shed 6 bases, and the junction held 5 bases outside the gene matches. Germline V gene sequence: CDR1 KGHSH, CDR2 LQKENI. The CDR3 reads CASSPDRTGHEKLFF. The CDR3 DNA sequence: TGTGCCAGCTCACCAGACCGGACAGGGCATGAAAAACTGTTTTTT. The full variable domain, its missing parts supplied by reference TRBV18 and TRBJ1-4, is NAGVMQNPRHLVRRRGQEARLRCSPMKGHSHVYWYRQLPEEGLKFMVYLQKENIIDESGMPKERFSAEFPKEGPSILRIQQVVRGDSAAYFCASSPDRTGHEKLFFGSGTQLSVL.

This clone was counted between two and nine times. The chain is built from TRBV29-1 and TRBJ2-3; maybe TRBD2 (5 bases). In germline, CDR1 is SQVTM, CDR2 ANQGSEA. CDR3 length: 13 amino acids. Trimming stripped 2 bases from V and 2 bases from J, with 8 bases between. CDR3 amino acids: CSVESGYTDTQYF. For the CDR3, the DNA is TGCAGCGTTGAAAGCGGTTACACAGATACGCAGTATTTT.

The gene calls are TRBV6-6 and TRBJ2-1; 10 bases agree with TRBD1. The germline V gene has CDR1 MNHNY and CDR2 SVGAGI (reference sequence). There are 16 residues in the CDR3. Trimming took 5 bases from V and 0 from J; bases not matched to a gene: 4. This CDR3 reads CASSRQGASSYNEQFF. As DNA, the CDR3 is TGTGCCAGCAGTCGACAGGGGGCCAGCTCCTACAATGAGCAGTTCTTC.

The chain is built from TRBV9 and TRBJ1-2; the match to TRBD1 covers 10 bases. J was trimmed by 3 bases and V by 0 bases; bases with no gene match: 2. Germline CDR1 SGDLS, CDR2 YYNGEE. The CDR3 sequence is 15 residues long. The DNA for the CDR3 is TGTGCCAGCAGCGTAGAGGGACAGGGGTACTATGGCTACACCTTC. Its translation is CASSVEGQGYYGYTF.

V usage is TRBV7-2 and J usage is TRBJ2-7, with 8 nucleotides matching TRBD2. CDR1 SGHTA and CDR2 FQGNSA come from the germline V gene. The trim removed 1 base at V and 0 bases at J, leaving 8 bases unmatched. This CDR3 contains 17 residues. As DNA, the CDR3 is TGTGCCAGCAGCTTAGAAACTAGCGGAAGGTACTCCTACGAGCAGTACTTC. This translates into CASSLETSGRYSYEQYF.

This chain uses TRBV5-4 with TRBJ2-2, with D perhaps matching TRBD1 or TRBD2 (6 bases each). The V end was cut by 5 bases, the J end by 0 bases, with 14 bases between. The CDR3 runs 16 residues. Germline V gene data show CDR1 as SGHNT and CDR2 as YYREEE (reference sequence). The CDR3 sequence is CASRLRGLANTGELFF. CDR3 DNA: TGTGCCAGCAGACTACGGGGGCTCGCGAACACCGGGGAGCTGTTTTTT.

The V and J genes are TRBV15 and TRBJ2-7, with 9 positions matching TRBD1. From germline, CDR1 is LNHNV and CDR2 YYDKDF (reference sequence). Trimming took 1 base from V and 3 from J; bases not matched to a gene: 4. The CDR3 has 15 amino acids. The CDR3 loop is CATSRGTGGNYEQYF. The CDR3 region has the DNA TGTGCCACCAGCAGAGGAACAGGGGGCAACTACGAGCAGTACTTC.

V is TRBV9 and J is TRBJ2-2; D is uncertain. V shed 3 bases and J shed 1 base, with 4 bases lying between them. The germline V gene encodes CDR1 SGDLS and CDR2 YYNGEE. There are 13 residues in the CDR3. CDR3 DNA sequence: TGTGCCAGCAGCGCCTTGAACACCGGGGAGCTGTTTTTT. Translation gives CASSALNTGELFF.

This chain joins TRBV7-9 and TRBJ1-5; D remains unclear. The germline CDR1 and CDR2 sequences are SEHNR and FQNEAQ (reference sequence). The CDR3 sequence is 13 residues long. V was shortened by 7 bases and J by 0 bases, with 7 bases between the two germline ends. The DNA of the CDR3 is TGTGCCAGCACCCGAAATAGCAATCAGCCCCAGCATTTT. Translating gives CASTRNSNQPQHF. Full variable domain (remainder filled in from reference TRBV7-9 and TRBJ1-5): DTGVSQNPRHKITKRGQNVTFRCDPISEHNRLYWYRQTLGQGPEFLTYFQNEAQLEKSRLLSDRFSAERPKGSFSTLEIQRTEQGDSAMYLCASTRNSNQPQHFGDGTRLSIL.

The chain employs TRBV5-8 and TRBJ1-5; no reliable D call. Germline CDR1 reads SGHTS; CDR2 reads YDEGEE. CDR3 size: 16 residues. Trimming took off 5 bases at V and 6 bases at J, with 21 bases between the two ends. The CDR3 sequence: CASSKEDPPFFQPQHF. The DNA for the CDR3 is TGTGCCAGCAGTAAGGAGGATCCCCCCTTTTTTCAGCCCCAGCATTTT. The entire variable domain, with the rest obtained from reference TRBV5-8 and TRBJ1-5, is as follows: EAGVTQSPTHLIKTRGQQATLRCSPISGHTSVYWYQQALGLGLQFLLWYDEGEERNRGNFPPRFSGRQFPNYSSELNVNALELEDSALYLCASSKEDPPFFQPQHFGDGTRLSIL.

For the CDR3, the DNA is TGCGCCAGCACGAGGGCTTTTTCGGAGACCCAGTACTTC. Translating gives CASTRAFSETQYF. The chain carries TRBV10-1 and TRBJ2-5; TRBD2 might be the D (5 bases). Germline loops: CDR1 WNHNN, CDR2 SYGVQD (reference sequence). Trimming took off 7 bases at V and 5 bases at J, with 14 bases between the two ends. The CDR3 totals 13 residues.

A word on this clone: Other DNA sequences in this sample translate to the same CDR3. The CDR3 region has the DNA TGCGCCAGCAGCTCAAGACAGGGTGGTCAGCCCCAGCATTTT. Amino acid sequence: CASSSRQGGQPQHF. The genes are TRBV5-1 and TRBJ1-5; 7 bases agree with TRBD1. The CDR3 loop spans 14 amino acids. Germline CDR1 reads SGHRS; CDR2 reads YFSETQ. The V gene end was trimmed by 3 bases and the J gene end by 6 bases; junction bases not matched to a gene: 6.

The CDR3 loop reads CASSVSGGLEKLFF. CDR3 DNA: TGTGCCAGCAGCGTAAGTGGAGGGCTCGAAAAACTGTTTTTT. The J gene is TRBJ1-4, the V gene TRBV9; no clear D. Looked up from germline, CDR1 is SGDLS and CDR2 is YYNGEE. V was trimmed by 1 base and J by 8 bases, leaving 12 bases between them. This CDR3 has 14 residues.

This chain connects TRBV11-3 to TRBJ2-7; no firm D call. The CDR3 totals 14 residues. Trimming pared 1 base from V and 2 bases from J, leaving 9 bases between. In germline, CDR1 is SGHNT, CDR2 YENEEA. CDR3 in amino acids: CASSLGGTTYEQYF. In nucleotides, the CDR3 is TGTGCCAGCAGCTTAGGGGGTACCACCTACGAGCAGTACTTC.

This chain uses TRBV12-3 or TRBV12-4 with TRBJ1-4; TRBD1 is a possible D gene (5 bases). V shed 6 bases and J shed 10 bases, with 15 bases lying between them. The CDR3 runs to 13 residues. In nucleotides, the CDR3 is TGTGCCAGCAGGCGACCTGGGGGGAGAAAACTGTTTTTT. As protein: CASRRPGGRKLFF.

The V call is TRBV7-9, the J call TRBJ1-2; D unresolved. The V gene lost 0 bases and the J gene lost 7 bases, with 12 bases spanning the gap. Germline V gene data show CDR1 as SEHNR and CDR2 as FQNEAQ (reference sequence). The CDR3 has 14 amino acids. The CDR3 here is CASSLAARSAGYTF. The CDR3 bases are TGTGCCAGCAGCTTAGCGGCCAGGTCGGCTGGCTACACCTTC.

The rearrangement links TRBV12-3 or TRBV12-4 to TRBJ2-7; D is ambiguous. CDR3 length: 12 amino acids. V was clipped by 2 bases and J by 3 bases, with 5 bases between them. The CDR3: CASSLLVYEQYF. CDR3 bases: TGTGCCAGCAGTTTATTGGTCTACGAGCAGTACTTC.